This entry describes one TCR beta chain. Its antigen is not known. V lost 1 base and J 9 bases, leaving 8 bases between the germline ends. The CDR3 runs 12 residues. The germline V gene encodes CDR1 SGHRS and CDR2 YFSETQ. This sample is part of a study of cytomegalovirus exposure and HLA in healthy donors. Assay used: immunoSEQ multiplex PCR; TCRdb lists only in-frame clones, some missing. Among approximately 46,000 clones, approximately 90% were seen once, and the ten largest hold 1.4% to 1.5%. The study, taken as a whole, reports: A classifier reportedly called cytomegalovirus status with high sensitivity and specificity.

The TCR originated in a man between 18 and 35 years old in good health and CMV-seronegative. Sequenced: PBMCs. The chain links TRBV5-1 to TRBJ2-1; the D gene is possibly TRBD1 (5 bases). CDR3 bases: TGCGCCAGCAGCTTGTTAGGGGCTGAGCAGTTCTTC. Translation: CASSLLGAEQFF.